A selection of T cell receptor beta chains follows, all from one sample in a study of blood T cell repertoires in COVID-19. Profiled with immunoSEQ multiplex PCR; TCRdb holds only in-frame clones, not every one. Counted here are fewer than 600,000 clones, roughly nine tenths occurring once; the ten biggest clones make up 0.9%. The source material was peripheral blood. The receptors were sampled from a man aged 18 to 30 with COVID-19, enrolled during active disease. Both conserved end residues are part of each CDR3. The D gene is left open where the match is weak. The size entry is marked missing in some rows and otherwise reads once, few, many or a size class.

v_gene	abundance	d_gene	j_gene	CDR3nt	CDR3aa
TRBV11-3	-	-	TRBJ2-7	TGTGCCAGCAGCTCCGGGGACTACGAGCAGTACTTC	CASSSGDYEQYF
TRBV12-3/TRBV12-4	-	TRBD2	TRBJ2-1	TGTGCCAGCAGTTCTGGCGGGGGTCCGTTCTTC	CASSSGGGPFF
TRBV7-9	-	-	TRBJ1-4	TGTGCCAGCAGCGACCCGGGTGCCCGTAATGAAAAACTGTTTTTT	CASSDPGARNEKLFF
TRBV7-9	-	-	TRBJ2-7	TGTGCCAGCAGCCGTTCCGGGACTGTTTACGAGCAGTACTTC	CASSRSGTVYEQYF
TRBV7-2	-	-	TRBJ1-2	TGTGCCAGCAGCTTGAAGGGGCACCTTAACTATGGCTACACCTTC	CASSLKGHLNYGYTF
TRBV4-1	-	-	TRBJ2-5	TGCGCCAGCAGCCAAGAGAGACCCCGCGGGGAGACCCAGTACTTC	CASSQERPRGETQYF
TRBV15	-	TRBD1	TRBJ2-1	TGTGCCACCAGCATGGACAGGGCGGGTGAGCAGTTCTTC	CATSMDRAGEQFF
TRBV7-3	few	TRBD2	TRBJ2-1	TGTGCCAGCAGCCCGTGGGGGCGGGAGGGCACTGAGCAGTTCTTC	CASSPWGREGTEQFF
TRBV9	few	-	TRBJ1-6	TGTGCCAGCAGCGTCAACAGGGACTCACCCCTCCACTTT	CASSVNRDSPLHF
TRBV30	-	-	TRBJ2-2	TGTGCCTGGAGAGGAGGGTACACCGGGGAGCTGTTTTTT	CAWRGGYTGELFF
TRBV11-2	-	TRBD2	TRBJ2-7	TGTGCCAGCAGCTTAGATCTCCGGGGGGACTACGAGCAGTACTTC	CASSLDLRGDYEQYF
TRBV5-4	-	-	TRBJ2-7	TGTGCCAGCAGCTTAGGGGGCGGGGTGGATAGGCACGAGCAGTACTTC	CASSLGGGVDRHEQYF
TRBV9	-	-	TRBJ1-2	TGTGCCAGCAGCGTAGTACCACAGTCCTATGGCTACACCTTC	CASSVVPQSYGYTF
TRBV30	-	TRBD1	TRBJ2-6	TGTGCCTGGAAGGTCAGGGGGAGCTCTGGGGCCAACGTCCTGACTTTC	CAWKVRGSSGANVLTF
TRBV19	-	TRBD2	TRBJ2-5	TGTGCCAGTAGTCCCACTAGCGGATGGGAGACCCAGTACTTC	CASSPTSGWETQYF
TRBV24-1	-	-	TRBJ2-1	TGTGCCACCAGTGATTTGGATAGCAGGGATGAGCAGTTCTTC	CATSDLDSRDEQFF